This passage covers 28 T cell receptor beta chains from one sample sequenced in a study of beta chain features in type 1 diabetes. Expressed TCRB transcripts were sequenced after all isolated RNA was converted to cDNA. The table came from immunoSEQ multiplex PCR; TCRdb's copy has only in-frame clones and leaves some out. The repertoire consists of some 330,000 clones, with 11% occurring once and the leading ten covering over 0.015%. Source material: naive CD4+ T cells from blood. The receptors originated from a woman aged 25 to 39 in good health.

This clone was detected only a few times. One end of the junction varies from germline; a read error may be responsible. Other nucleotide sequences from this sample produce the same CDR3. The chain carries TRBV7-9 and TRBJ2-7, with TRBD2 matching 10 bases. The CDR3 totals 13 residues. Germline values: CDR1 SEHNR, CDR2 FQNEAQ (reference sequence). The CDR3 DNA reads as TGTGCCAGCAGCCTAGCGGGAGTGTACGAGCAGTACTTC. This codes for CASSLAGVYEQYF.

This sequence joins TRBV30 and TRBJ1-4; TRBD1 matches 7 bases. Germline CDR1 GTSNPN, CDR2 SVGIG (reference sequence). V was pared by 0 bases and J by 10 bases, with 8 bases of the junction left unmatched. The CDR3 has 14 residues. The CDR3 reads CAWSVPDRARKLFF. Written as DNA, the CDR3 is TGTGCCTGGAGTGTCCCCGACAGGGCGAGAAAACTGTTTTTT.

This chain uses TRBV28 with TRBJ2-1; tentatively, D is TRBD1 (5 bases). With 4 bases removed from V and 9 bases from J, the gap between germline ends came to 10 bases. The CDR3 loop spans 12 amino acids. Germline lookup yields CDR1 MDHEN and CDR2 SYDVKM. CDR3 sequence: CASSSQVPEQFF. The CDR3 DNA reads TGTGCCAGCAGTTCACAGGTACCTGAGCAGTTCTTC.

This clone was counted between two and nine times. The chain employs TRBV18 and TRBJ1-2; the D is unclear. Germline CDR1 is KGHSH and CDR2 is LQKENI. The CDR3 is 15 amino acids. Trimming removed 3 bases from V and 1 base from J, with 12 bases in between. DNA of the CDR3: TGTGCCAGCTCACCCTCGCGCAACCTTAACTATGGCTACACCTTC. Translating gives CASSPSRNLNYGYTF.

The chain uses TRBV6-1 and TRBJ2-7; D is uncertain. Germline CDR1 MNHNS, CDR2 SASEGT. CDR3 length: 13 residues. The ends were cut back, 7 bases at V and 0 bases at J, with 10 bases in the middle. The CDR3 is CASNSMSSYEQYF. The CDR3 nucleotides read TGTGCCAGCAATTCGATGAGCTCCTACGAGCAGTACTTC.

This clone was seen a few times. Other DNA variants within this sample encode the same CDR3. The CDR3 is CASSVSGSSYNEQFF. CDR3 DNA sequence: TGTGCCAGCAGCGTTAGCGGGAGCTCCTACAATGAGCAGTTCTTC. The chain combines TRBV9 with TRBJ2-1, with 9 bases identical to TRBD2. Germline CDR1 is SGDLS and CDR2 is YYNGEE. The CDR3 is made up of 15 amino acids. The junction had 0 bases not matched to a gene; V was cut back by 2 bases and J by 0 bases. The full variable domain, in which reference TRBV9 and TRBJ2-1 provide the parts outside the CDR3, is DSGVTQTPKHLITATGQRVTLRCSPRSGDLSVYWYQQSLDQGLQFLIQYYNGEERAKGNILERFSAQQFPDLHSELNLSSLELGDSALYFCASSVSGSSYNEQFFGPGTRLTVL.

The chain uses TRBV7-9 and TRBJ2-1, with TRBD1 matching 8 bases. This CDR3 has 15 amino acids. Germline V gene data show CDR1 as SEHNR and CDR2 as FQNEAQ (reference sequence). J was trimmed by 2 bases and V by 4 bases; bases with no gene match: 4. CDR3 coding DNA: TGTGCCAGCAGCTCCGGACAGGGCACCTACAATGAGCAGTTCTTC. Amino acids: CASSSGQGTYNEQFF.

Worth noting for this clone: Other DNA sequences in the sample encode the same CDR3. The rearrangement uses TRBV30 and TRBJ2-7, with unresolved D. The germline V gene encodes CDR1 GTSNPN and CDR2 SVGIG (reference sequence). This CDR3 comprises 12 residues. The V end lost 2 bases, the J end lost 7 bases, and 12 bases lay between the germline ends. The CDR3 sequence: CAWSPGSYEQYF. CDR3 nucleotide sequence: TGTGCCTGGAGTCCAGGAAGTTATGAGCAGTACTTC.

The table lists this clone with a few counts. J is TRBJ2-7 and V is TRBV25-1; a weak D match, TRBD2 (6 bases). This CDR3 contains 15 residues. V lost 0 bases, J lost 3 bases, and 12 bases lay in between. Germline V gene lookup returns CDR1 MGHDK and CDR2 SYGVNS. The CDR3 nucleotides read TGTGCCAGCAGTGAATATGAGGTTAGCGGCTACGAGCAGTACTTC. Amino acids: CASSEYEVSGYEQYF.

This clone has a handful of counts. This chain connects TRBV5-4 to TRBJ2-5; 10 bases map to TRBD2. Trimming at V came to 2 bases and at J to 2 bases, leaving 3 bases not matched to a gene. CDR1 is SGHNT and CDR2 is YYREEE in the germline V gene (reference sequence). CDR3 length equals 15 residues. CDR3 DNA: TGTGCCAGCAGCTTAACTAGCGGGAATCAAGAGACCCAGTACTTC. Translating gives CASSLTSGNQETQYF.

This clone came up a few times. This sequence joins TRBV6-5 and TRBJ2-5; D may be TRBD2 (5 bases). The germline CDR1 and CDR2 sequences are MNHEY and SVGAGI. Trimming left V 5 bases short and J 5 bases short, with 9 bases between. CDR3 length: 12 residues. In DNA form, the CDR3 reads TGTGCCAGCAGTGGCCGGAGGGAGACCCAGTACTTC. Its translation is CASSGRRETQYF.

On this clone: This same CDR3 is encoded by further DNA sequences in the sample. The V and J genes are TRBV7-2 and TRBJ2-5; the D gene is possibly TRBD2 (7 bases). The CDR3 has 13 residues. Trimming cost V 5 bases and J 5 bases, with 12 bases left between them. Germline V gene sequence: CDR1 SGHTA, CDR2 FQGNSA. As DNA, the CDR3 is TGTGCCAGCAGCCGGGGAGGGGGGGAGACCCAGTACTTC. Its translation is CASSRGGGETQYF.

This clone turned up a few times. The sample has other DNA sequences that encode this CDR3 too. The chain is built from TRBV5-1 and TRBJ2-5, with D tentatively TRBD2 (6 bases). V lost 0 bases and J lost 4, with 10 bases in between. Germline loops: CDR1 SGHRS, CDR2 YFSETQ. The CDR3 runs 14 residues. The CDR3 spells CASSLVGGLETQYF. The CDR3 DNA follows: TGCGCCAGCAGCTTGGTCGGAGGGTTAGAGACCCAGTACTTC. Filled out from reference TRBV5-1 and TRBJ2-5, the complete variable domain reads KAGVTQTPRYLIKTRGQQVTLSCSPISGHRSVSWYQQTPGQGLQFLFEYFSETQRNKGNFPGRFSGRQFSNSRSEMNVSTLELGDSALYLCASSLVGGLETQYFGPGTRLLVL.

The V gene is TRBV27, the J gene TRBJ2-1; tentative D call: TRBD2 (5 bases). Germline loops: CDR1 MNHEY, CDR2 SMNVEV (reference sequence). V was trimmed by 6 bases and J by 3 bases, leaving 18 bases between them. This CDR3 contains 16 residues. The CDR3 nucleotides read TGTGCCAGCAGCATAGCGTCCGGACTTGGCTACAATGAGCAGTTCTTC. Protein: CASSIASGLGYNEQFF.

The sample holds one count of this clone. The J gene is TRBJ2-1, the V gene TRBV29-1; 8 bases agree with TRBD2. J was trimmed by 9 bases and V by 4 bases; bases with no gene match: 11. The germline gives CDR1 SQVTM, CDR2 ANQGSEA. The CDR3 covers 14 residues. The CDR3 protein is CSVARREDSVEQFF. The CDR3, as DNA: TGCAGCGTTGCTAGGCGGGAGGACTCCGTTGAGCAGTTCTTC.

This clone was seen more than once but under ten times. J is TRBJ2-3 and V is TRBV28, with TRBD1 matching over 7 bases. V was pared by 5 bases and J by 5 bases, with 10 bases of the junction left unmatched. CDR1 and CDR2 (germline): MDHEN, SYDVKM. This CDR3 region has 15 residues. CDR3 amino acids: CASSLVQGSEDTQYF. The CDR3 DNA sequence: TGTGCCAGCAGTCTAGTACAGGGGAGCGAAGATACGCAGTATTTT.

This clone was observed a handful of times. The chain couples TRBV11-2 to TRBJ2-1; 14 nucleotides match TRBD2. Germline assignment: CDR1 SGHAT and CDR2 FQNNGV. Trimming removed 2 bases from V and 4 bases from J; junction bases left unmatched: 7. The CDR3 is 18 amino acids. The CDR3 is CASSLRLAGGPRYNEQFF. In nucleotides, the CDR3 is TGTGCCAGCAGCTTAAGACTAGCGGGAGGGCCCCGGTACAATGAGCAGTTCTTC.

Comment on this clone: This sample includes further DNA sequences coding for the same CDR3. This rearrangement joins TRBV5-1 to TRBJ2-5; 11 bases align to TRBD1. The CDR3 consists of 14 residues. The J segment lost 4 bases and the V segment lost 2 bases, leaving 1 base of the junction unmatched. Germline loops: CDR1 SGHRS, CDR2 YFSETQ. CDR3 residues: CASSLGTGGETQYF. The CDR3, as DNA: TGCGCCAGCAGCTTAGGGACAGGGGGAGAGACCCAGTACTTC.

The rearrangement links TRBV30 to TRBJ1-2; possible D gene TRBD1, 5 bases. Per germline, CDR1 GTSNPN and CDR2 SVGIG (reference sequence). V lost 1 base and J 2 bases, leaving 11 bases between the germline ends. The CDR3 sequence is 14 residues long. DNA for the CDR3: TGTGCCTGGAGTGGATGGCCAGGGAACTATGGCTACACCTTC. Protein: CAWSGWPGNYGYTF.

This clone was picked up a small number of times. CDR3 residues: CASSMRTGGLYEQYF. The CDR3 DNA reads TGTGCCAGCAGCATGCGGACAGGGGGCTTATACGAGCAGTACTTC. J is TRBJ2-7 and V is TRBV4-2; 11 bases agree with TRBD1. V lost 5 bases, J lost 4 bases, and 7 bases stayed unmatched. CDR3 size: 15 residues. Germline V CDR1 and CDR2: LGHNA, YNFKEQ.

The V gene is TRBV29-1, the J gene TRBJ1-2, with a possible D match to TRBD1 (6 bases). The CDR3 totals 12 residues. CDR1 is SQVTM, CDR2 ANQGSEA, per germline. The V end lost 2 bases, the J end lost 2 bases, and 6 bases lay between the germline ends. CDR3 DNA: TGCAGCGTTGAAACAGGGAACTATGGCTACACCTTC. Encoded protein: CSVETGNYGYTF.

In this sample, this clone turned up a few times. V and J are TRBV28 and TRBJ2-3, with D possibly matching TRBD2 (5 bases). CDR1 is MDHEN and CDR2 is SYDVKM in the germline V gene. There are 16 residues in the CDR3. Trimming stripped 3 bases from V and 2 bases from J, with 15 bases between. The CDR3 DNA reads TGTGCCAGCAGTTTGGACTTCCCGACGTACACAGATACGCAGTATTTT. Translation gives CASSLDFPTYTDTQYF.

V usage is TRBV11-2 and J usage is TRBJ2-2; the D is unclear. The CDR3 has 12 residues. Germline V gives CDR1 SGHAT, CDR2 FQNNGV. With 2 bases removed from V and 5 bases from J, the gap between germline ends came to 3 bases. In DNA, the CDR3 is TGTGCCAGCAGCTTACAAACCGGGGAGCTGTTTTTT. It translates to CASSLQTGELFF.

This clone was detected a few times. The J gene is TRBJ2-7, the V gene TRBV7-2; D may be TRBD2 (6 bases). This CDR3 region has 16 residues. Deletions cut 1 base from V and 2 bases from J, with 15 bases between. Germline CDR1 reads SGHTA; CDR2 reads FQGNSA. Here the CDR3 DNA reads TGTGCCAGCAGCTTAGTCTCCTCGGTAGCGGCCTACGAGCAGTACTTC. As protein: CASSLVSSVAAYEQYF.

In this sample, this clone turned up a few times. The V call is TRBV18, the J call TRBJ1-5; D remains unclear. The CDR3 has 13 residues. V dropped 2 bases and J dropped 5 bases, with 7 bases sitting between them. The V gene's germline CDR1 is KGHSH and CDR2 LQKENI. The CDR3 is CASSPGMDQPQHF. In DNA, the CDR3 is TGTGCCAGCTCACCAGGCATGGATCAGCCCCAGCATTTT.

This sequence joins TRBV5-6 and TRBJ2-3, with 7 bases that match TRBD2. Trimming took 0 bases from V and 10 from J; bases not matched to a gene: 8. The CDR3 runs to 14 residues. CDR1 is SGHDT and CDR2 is YYEEEE in the germline V gene. CDR3 nucleotide sequence: TGTGCCAGCAGCTTGGGGGGGGGACCCACGGCGCAGTATTTT. Its protein is CASSLGGGPTAQYF.

This clone was detected only a few times. The CDR3 bases are TGTGCCAGCCGCCGGGTACTAGCGGGGGGCCATGAGCAGTTCTTC. It codes for CASRRVLAGGHEQFF. This chain uses TRBV7-2 with TRBJ2-1, with 12 bases identical to TRBD2. V gave up 8 bases and J gave up 8 bases; unmatched junction bases: 10. CDR3 size: 15 residues. CDR1 is SGHTA and CDR2 is FQGNSA in the germline V gene.

The chain combines TRBV28 with TRBJ1-2; no clear D gene. Trimming left V 5 bases short and J 8 bases short, with 15 bases between. CDR1 and CDR2 (germline): MDHEN, SYDVKM. The CDR3 is made up of 13 amino acids. The CDR3 nucleotides are TGTGCCAGCAGTGCCCAGGCCCCTGGGGGCTACACCTTC. This encodes CASSAQAPGGYTF.